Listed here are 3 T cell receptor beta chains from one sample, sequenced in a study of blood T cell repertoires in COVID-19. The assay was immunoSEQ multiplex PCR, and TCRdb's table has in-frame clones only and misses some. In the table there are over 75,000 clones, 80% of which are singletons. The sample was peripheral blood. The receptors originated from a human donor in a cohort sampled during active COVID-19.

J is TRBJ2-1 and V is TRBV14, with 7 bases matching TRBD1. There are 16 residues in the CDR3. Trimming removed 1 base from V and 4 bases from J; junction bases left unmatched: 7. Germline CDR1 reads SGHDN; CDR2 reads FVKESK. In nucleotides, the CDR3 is TGTGCCAGCAGCCAAGGACCGGGACAGATTTACAATGAGCAGTTCTTC. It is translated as CASSQGPGQIYNEQFF.

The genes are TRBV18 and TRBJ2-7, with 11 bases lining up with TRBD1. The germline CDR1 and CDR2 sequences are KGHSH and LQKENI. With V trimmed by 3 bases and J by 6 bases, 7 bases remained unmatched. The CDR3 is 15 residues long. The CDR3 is CASSPAGQGVGEQYF. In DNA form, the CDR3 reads TGTGCCAGCTCACCCGCGGGACAGGGGGTTGGCGAGCAGTACTTC.

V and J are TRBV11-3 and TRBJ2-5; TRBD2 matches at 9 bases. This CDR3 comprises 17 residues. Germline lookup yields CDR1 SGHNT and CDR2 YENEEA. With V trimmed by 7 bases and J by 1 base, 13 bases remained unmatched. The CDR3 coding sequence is TGTGCCAGCACCAGACAGTCGCGGGGGGGCCTCCAAGAGACCCAGTACTTC. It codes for CASTRQSRGGLQETQYF.